Sequencing of this T cell receptor (beta chain) was carried out in a study of breast tumors, draining lymph nodes, adjacent tissues. Study conclusions and caveats: Compared with lymph nodes, tumors were less diverse; compared with nontumor tissue, more.

TCRdb processed the multiplex PCR reads anew with MiXCR; each CDR3 protein has one entry. The sample shows some 120,000 distinct CDR3 sequences, about 20% of them seen only once. Samples came from axillary lymph nodes draining the breast cancer. The germline V gene has CDR1 SGHRS and CDR2 YFSETQ. The CDR3 contains 12 residues. This clonotype was counted many times. Its antigen is undetermined. An end of the junction does not agree with germline; a read error may underlie this. The source is a female donor with breast cancer. Some clones in this sample may be carry-over from other donors' samples. Material: axillary lymph node tissue. The chain couples TRBV5-1 to TRBJ2-2; D perhaps matches TRBD1 (5 bases). The CDR3 coding sequence is TGTGCCAGCAGCTTGGGGCCCGGGGAGCTGTTTTTT. It specifies CASSLGPGELFF.